This T cell receptor beta chain comes out of a study of blood T cells in healthy people across ages. General observations from the study: Naive T cell percentage strongly correlated with TCR beta diversity.

With regard to this clonotype: The antigen remains undetermined.

Deletions cut 4 bases from V and 3 bases from J, with 8 bases between. This CDR3 spans 12 amino acids. The germline CDR1 and CDR2 sequences are SGHRS and YFSETQ. It was with a sample-barcoded 5' primer and a J-beta primer mix that a second PCR of roughly 7 to 12 cycles was run. One entry per CDR3 protein, called by TCRdb with MiXCR from the 5' RACE reads. The sample gives approximately 780,000 distinct CDR3 sequences, around a quarter of which show up once; 3% is in the top ten. These same data were also listed under a study on T cells of mothers and their children.

The sequencing input was blood. The clonotype originates from a boy younger than 18 in good health. The V gene is TRBV5-1, the J gene TRBJ2-7, with D unresolved. The CDR3 DNA reads TGCGCCAGCAGCGATAACCACTACGAGCAGTACTTC. Amino acids: CASSDNHYEQYF.